This TCR beta chain was found in a study of T-cell reconstitution after alpha-beta-depleted transplantation in children. Unique molecular identifiers were used in preparing the TCRbeta library. TCRdb recomputed calls from the PCR reads with MiXCR, one row per CDR3 protein. Of over 45,000 distinct CDR3 sequences listed, 44% were seen once; the top ten hold around 98%. V lost 10 bases to trimming and J lost 4 bases; unmatched junction nucleotides: 12. This CDR3 is built from 15 residues. Germline CDR1 is MNHNS and CDR2 is SASEGT. General study findings and limits: Where some patients showed high TCRbeta diversity at day 60, it came from recipient T cells and thymic progenitors that had survived. Alpha-beta T cells about two months after transplant reportedly derived from several hundred expanded graft clones. Counts and diversity of T cells one year after transplant came mostly from newly produced T cells.

Notes on this clonotype: Its antigen remains unidentified.

This sequence was found in a male patient between 10 and 17 years old who had a stem cell transplant for acute lymphoblastic leukemia, so the T cells may come from the graft donor. V usage is TRBV6-1 and J usage is TRBJ2-7, with 11 bases lining up with TRBD1. The input for sequencing was PBMCs, mostly from graft donor cells, taken 360 days after TCRalphabeta/CD19-depleted stem cell transplant. CDR3 DNA sequence: TGTGCCACCCTCTCGCCCGGACAGGGGGCATACGAGCAGTACTTC. This gives the protein CATLSPGQGAYEQYF.